Each of the 15 T cell receptor beta chains below was sequenced from the same sample in a study of blood T cells in healthy people across ages. Through a sample-barcoded 5' primer and a J-beta primer mix, a second PCR was run for roughly 6 to 11 cycles. TCRdb called the 5' RACE reads again in MiXCR, with one record for every CDR3 protein. Of some 1.5 million distinct CDR3 sequences in the sample, approximately 28% were seen once. The specimen sequenced was blood. Receptors originate from a woman aged 30 to 39 in good health.

V gene TRBV7-2 combines with J gene TRBJ1-2; D ambiguous. Germline V gives CDR1 SGHTA, CDR2 FQGNSA. Trimming removed 3 bases at V and 5 bases at J, with 10 bases between. CDR3 size: 13 residues. The CDR3 loop reads CASSFGHQYGYTF. The CDR3 nucleotides read TGTGCCAGCAGCTTCGGCCATCAGTATGGCTACACCTTC.

This clonotype was picked up a small number of times. The V and J genes are TRBV14 and TRBJ2-5; 11 bases match TRBD2. The J call may be faulty, since TRBJ2-7 better matches the DNA end. Germline CDR1 is SGHDN and CDR2 is FVKESK. The CDR3 spans 16 residues. The CDR3 DNA reads as TGTGCCAGCAGCCAAGGCCGTAGCGGGAGGGCCTACGAGCAGTACTTC. Translation: CASSQGRSGRAYEQYF.

This clonotype was recorded a few times. This chain connects TRBV9 to TRBJ1-3, with TRBD1 as a possible D gene (6 bases). The length of the CDR3 is 17 residues. V shed 2 bases and J shed 0 bases, with 15 bases lying between them. Germline CDR1 and CDR2: SGDLS and YYNGEE. The CDR3, as DNA: TGTGCCAGCAGCGTCGAGGGGGGCTTCAGCTCTGGAAACACCATATATTTT. Protein product: CASSVEGGFSSGNTIYF. The whole variable domain, remainder taken from reference TRBV9 and TRBJ1-3, is DSGVTQTPKHLITATGQRVTLRCSPRSGDLSVYWYQQSLDQGLQFLIQYYNGEERAKGNILERFSAQQFPDLHSELNLSSLELGDSALYFCASSVEGGFSSGNTIYFGEGSWLTVV.

This sequence joins TRBV6-1 and TRBJ2-7; TRBD2 matches at 12 bases. V gave up 4 bases and J gave up 1 base; unmatched junction bases: 5. The CDR3 extends over 16 amino acids. Germline-derived CDR1 and CDR2 are MNHNS and SASEGT. This chain's CDR3 is CASSARLAGASYEQYF. The CDR3 region has the DNA TGTGCCAGCAGTGCCCGACTAGCGGGGGCTTCCTACGAGCAGTACTTC.

The genes are TRBV2 and TRBJ1-2, with D possibly being TRBD1 (5 bases). CDR3 size: 15 residues. V gave up 7 bases and J gave up 7 bases, with 22 bases separating them. Germline V gene data show CDR1 as SNHLY and CDR2 as FYNNEI. The chain's CDR3 is CASTSGTAGNVGYTF. The CDR3 region has the DNA TGTGCCAGCACCTCAGGGACCGCCGGAAACGTTGGCTACACCTTC.

About this clonotype itself: Its ends do not fully match the called genes, so a read error is possible. The rearrangement links TRBV9 to TRBJ2-1; D may be TRBD1 (5 bases). The CDR3 runs 18 residues. The germline CDR1 and CDR2 sequences are SGDLS and YYNGEE. The CDR3 protein is CASIVDDNLGAPYNEQFF. The CDR3 region has the DNA TGTGCCAGCATCGTAGATGACAACCTAGGGGCTCCCTACAATGAGCAGTTCTTC.

Notes on this clonotype: A read error may explain this, as a much larger clone is one base away. V and J are TRBV25-1 and TRBJ2-7, with TRBD1 identical over 9 bases. The length of the CDR3 is 12 residues. CDR1 and CDR2 (germline): MGHDK, SYGVNS. The V gene end was trimmed by 11 bases and the J gene end by 3 bases; junction bases not matched to a gene: 5. The CDR3 coding sequence is TGTGCCGTCCAGACAGGGGGCTACGAGCAGTACTTC. It specifies CAVQTGGYEQYF.

The chain employs TRBV4-1 and TRBJ1-5; D may be TRBD1 (5 bases). The CDR3 is 17 amino acids. CDR1 and CDR2 (germline): MGHRA, YSYEKL. V lost 4 bases and J lost 4, with 20 bases in between. CDR3 DNA: TGCGCCAGCAGCCGTTATACCGGGACGGGTAATAATCAGCCCCAGCATTTT. It codes for CASSRYTGTGNNQPQHF.

The chain recombines TRBV6-5 with TRBJ1-5; D remains unclear. Germline V gene data show CDR1 as MNHEY and CDR2 as SVGAGI. The length of the CDR3 is 15 residues. V was shortened by 5 bases and J by 3 bases, with 14 bases between the two germline ends. The CDR3 region is CASSAESRFNQPQHF. The DNA for the CDR3 is TGTGCCAGCAGTGCAGAGAGCAGGTTCAATCAGCCCCAGCATTTT.

This sequence joins TRBV5-1 and TRBJ1-4; TRBD1 aligns across 8 bases. J was trimmed by 5 bases and V by 0 bases; bases with no gene match: 3. Germline V gene lookup returns CDR1 SGHRS and CDR2 YFSETQ. This CDR3 region has 15 residues. CDR3 sequence (DNA): TGCGCCAGCAGCTTGGCGGGACAGGCGAATGAAAAACTGTTTTTT. It yields the protein CASSLAGQANEKLFF.

The table lists this clonotype with a few counts. This chain joins TRBV14 and TRBJ2-5; 7 bases agree with TRBD2. Germline assignment: CDR1 SGHDN and CDR2 FVKESK. The CDR3 extends over 15 amino acids. With V trimmed by 3 bases and J by 2 bases, 6 bases remained unmatched. This CDR3 is CASSQKLAQQETQYF. The CDR3, as DNA: TGTGCCAGCAGCCAGAAACTAGCGCAACAAGAGACCCAGTACTTC.

This chain connects TRBV29-1 to TRBJ2-1; perhaps D is TRBD1 or TRBD2 (5 bases each). Trimming removed 5 bases from V and 12 bases from J, with 14 bases in between. CDR3 size: 11 residues. Germline V lookup: CDR1 SQVTM, CDR2 ANQGSEA. The CDR3 reads CSVSTGGPQFF. The DNA for the CDR3 is TGCAGCGTTAGTACAGGAGGCCCGCAGTTCTTC.

This clonotype appeared a few times. The CDR3 region is CASSQTRPLYEQYF. CDR3 nucleotides: TGTGCCAGCAGTCAGACACGCCCGTTATACGAGCAGTACTTC. The V and J genes are TRBV6-5 and TRBJ2-7; D gene ambiguous. The CDR3 extends over 14 amino acids. Germline V gene lookup returns CDR1 MNHEY and CDR2 SVGAGI. V was pared by 5 bases and J by 4 bases, with 15 bases between.

This clonotype came up a few times. This may be a read error: a much more frequent sequence differs by one nucleotide. Because the CDR3's place on the DNA is in doubt, the DNA is left out and the CDR3 is given as listed by TCRdb. The chain uses TRBV29-1 and TRBJ1-2; the DNA was not used to check the table's D call, TRBD1. The CDR3 extends over 12 residues, inclusive of both ends. Germline loops: CDR1 SQVTM, CDR2 ANQGSEA. CDR3 sequence reads: CSVGTGNYGHTF.

CDR3 protein: CASSFMEGSITNSPLHF. The DNA for the CDR3 is TGTGCCAGCAGTTTTATGGAGGGTTCTATTACAAATTCACCCCTCCACTTT. J is TRBJ1-6 and V is TRBV12-3 or TRBV12-4; the D is unclear. This CDR3 comprises 17 residues. Deletions cut 3 bases from V and 7 bases from J, with 19 bases between.